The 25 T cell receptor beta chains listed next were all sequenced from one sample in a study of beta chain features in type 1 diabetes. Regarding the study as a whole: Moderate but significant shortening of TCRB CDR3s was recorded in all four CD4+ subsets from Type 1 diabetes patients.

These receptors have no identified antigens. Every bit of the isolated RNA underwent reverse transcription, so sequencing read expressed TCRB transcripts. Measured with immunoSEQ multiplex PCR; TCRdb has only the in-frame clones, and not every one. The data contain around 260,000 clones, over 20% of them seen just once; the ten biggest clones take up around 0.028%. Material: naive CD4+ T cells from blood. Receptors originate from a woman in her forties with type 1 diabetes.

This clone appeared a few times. The CDR3 loop is CATSRGTLEETQYF. CDR3 coding DNA: TGTGCCACCAGCAGAGGTACCTTGGAGGAGACCCAGTACTTC. This chain uses TRBV15 with TRBJ2-5; D gene ambiguous. Germline-derived CDR1 and CDR2 are LNHNV and YYDKDF (reference sequence). V was pared by 1 base and J by 5 bases, with 11 bases between. CDR3 length equals 14 residues. The full variable domain, rest sourced from reference TRBV15 and TRBJ2-5, is DAMVIQNPRYQVTQFGKPVTLSCSQTLNHNVMYWYQQKSSQAPKLLFHYYDKDFNNEADTPDNFQSRRPNTSFCFLDIRSPGLGDTAMYLCATSRGTLEETQYFGPGTRLLVL.

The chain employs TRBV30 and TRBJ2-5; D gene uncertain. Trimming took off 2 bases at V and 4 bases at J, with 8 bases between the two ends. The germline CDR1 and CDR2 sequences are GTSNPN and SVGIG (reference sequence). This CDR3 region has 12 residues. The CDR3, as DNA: TGTGCCTGGAGTAACCTACGAGAGACCCAGTACTTC. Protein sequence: CAWSNLRETQYF.

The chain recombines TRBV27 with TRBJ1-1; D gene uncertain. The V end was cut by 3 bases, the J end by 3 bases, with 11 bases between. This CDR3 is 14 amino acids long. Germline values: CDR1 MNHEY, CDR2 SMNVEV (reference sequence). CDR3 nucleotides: TGTGCCAGCAGTTTCCACGGGTTGGACACTGAAGCTTTCTTT. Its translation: CASSFHGLDTEAFF.

In DNA form, the CDR3 reads TGTGCCAGCAGGTCGGGGGGTGATGAGCAGTTCTTC. It translates to CASRSGGDEQFF. The chain is built from TRBV7-9 and TRBJ2-1; 7 bases agree with TRBD2. With 6 bases clipped from V and 8 bases from J, the junction kept 4 bases outside the gene matches. Germline V gene lookup returns CDR1 SEHNR and CDR2 FQNEAQ (reference sequence). The length of the CDR3 is 12 residues.

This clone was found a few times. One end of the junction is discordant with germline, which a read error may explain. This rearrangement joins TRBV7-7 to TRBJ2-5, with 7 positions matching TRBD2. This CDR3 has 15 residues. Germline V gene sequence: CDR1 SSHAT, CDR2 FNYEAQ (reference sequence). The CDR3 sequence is CASSLDVSGGETQYF. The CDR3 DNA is TGTGCTAGCAGCTTAGATGTATCCGGGGGGGAGACCCAGTACTTC. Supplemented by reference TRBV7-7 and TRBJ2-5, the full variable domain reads GAGVSQSPRYKVTKRGQDVTLRCDPISSHATLYWYQQALGQGPEFLTYFNYEAQPDKSGLPSDRFSAERPEGSISTLTIQRTEQRDSAMYRCASSLDVSGGETQYFGPGTRLLVL.

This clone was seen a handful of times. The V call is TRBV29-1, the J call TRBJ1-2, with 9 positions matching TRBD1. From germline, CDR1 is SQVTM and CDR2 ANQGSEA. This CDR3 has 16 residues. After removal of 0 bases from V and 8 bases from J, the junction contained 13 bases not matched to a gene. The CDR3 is CSVEDQARTGEEGYTF. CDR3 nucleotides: TGCAGCGTTGAAGATCAAGCAAGGACAGGGGAAGAAGGCTACACCTTC.

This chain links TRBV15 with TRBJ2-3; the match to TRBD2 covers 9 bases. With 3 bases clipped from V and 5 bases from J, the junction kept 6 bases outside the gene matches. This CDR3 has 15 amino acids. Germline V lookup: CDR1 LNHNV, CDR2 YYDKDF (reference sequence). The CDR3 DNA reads TGTGCCACCAGCAGTCAGCGGGAGGCCGGAGATACGCAGTATTTT. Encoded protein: CATSSQREAGDTQYF.

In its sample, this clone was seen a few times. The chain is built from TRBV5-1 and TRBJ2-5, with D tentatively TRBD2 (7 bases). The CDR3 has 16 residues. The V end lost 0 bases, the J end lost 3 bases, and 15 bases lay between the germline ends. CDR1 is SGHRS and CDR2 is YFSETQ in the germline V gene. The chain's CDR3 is CASSLGSGGGEETQYF. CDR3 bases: TGCGCCAGCAGCTTGGGTTCGGGGGGCGGAGAAGAGACCCAGTACTTC.

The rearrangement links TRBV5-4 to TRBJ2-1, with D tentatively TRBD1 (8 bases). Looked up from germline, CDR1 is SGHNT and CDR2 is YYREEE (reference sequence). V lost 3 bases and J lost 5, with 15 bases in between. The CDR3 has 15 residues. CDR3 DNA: TGTGCCAGCAGCTCCGGACAGGGAGGGAACAATGAGCAGTTCTTC. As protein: CASSSGQGGNNEQFF.

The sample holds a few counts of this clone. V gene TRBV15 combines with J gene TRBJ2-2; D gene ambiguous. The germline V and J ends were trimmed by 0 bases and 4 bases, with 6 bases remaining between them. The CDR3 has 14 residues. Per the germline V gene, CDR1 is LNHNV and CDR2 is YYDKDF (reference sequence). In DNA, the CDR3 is TGTGCCACCAGCAGAGATATCGGCACCGGGGAGCTGTTTTTT. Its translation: CATSRDIGTGELFF.

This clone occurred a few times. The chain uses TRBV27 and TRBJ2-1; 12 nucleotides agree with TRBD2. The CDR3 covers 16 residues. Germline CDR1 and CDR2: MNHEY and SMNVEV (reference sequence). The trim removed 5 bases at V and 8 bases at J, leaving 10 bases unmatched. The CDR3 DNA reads TGTGCCAGCAGTCCCAACCGACTAGCGGGAGTTGATGAGCAGTTCTTC. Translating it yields CASSPNRLAGVDEQFF.

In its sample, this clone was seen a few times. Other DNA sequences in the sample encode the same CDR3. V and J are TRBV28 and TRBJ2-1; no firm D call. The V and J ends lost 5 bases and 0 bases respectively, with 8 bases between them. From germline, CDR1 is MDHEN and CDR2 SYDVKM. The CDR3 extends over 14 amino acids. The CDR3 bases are TGTGCCAGCAGTCCCCCTTCCTCCTACAATGAGCAGTTCTTC. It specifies CASSPPSSYNEQFF.

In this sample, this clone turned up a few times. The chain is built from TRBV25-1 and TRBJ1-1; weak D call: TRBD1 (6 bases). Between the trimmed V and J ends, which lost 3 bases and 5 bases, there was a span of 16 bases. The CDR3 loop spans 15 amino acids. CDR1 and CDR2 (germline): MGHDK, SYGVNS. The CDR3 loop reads CASSESKTGGTEAFF. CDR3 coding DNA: TGTGCCAGCAGTGAGAGCAAGACAGGCGGAACTGAAGCTTTCTTT.

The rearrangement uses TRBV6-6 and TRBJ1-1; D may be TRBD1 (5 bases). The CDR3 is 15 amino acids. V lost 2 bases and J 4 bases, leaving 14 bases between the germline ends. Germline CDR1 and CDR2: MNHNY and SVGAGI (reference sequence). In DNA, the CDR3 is TGTGCCAGCAGTTACGGGACGGGGGAGGGCACTGAAGCTTTCTTT. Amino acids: CASSYGTGEGTEAFF.

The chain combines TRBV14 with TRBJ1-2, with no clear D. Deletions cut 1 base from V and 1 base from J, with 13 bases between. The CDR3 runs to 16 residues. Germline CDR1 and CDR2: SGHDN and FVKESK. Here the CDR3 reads CASSQGGGVLNYGYTF. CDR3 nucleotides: TGTGCCAGCAGCCAAGGCGGCGGCGTCCTTAACTATGGCTACACCTTC. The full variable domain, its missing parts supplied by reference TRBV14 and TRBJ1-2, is EAGVTQFPSHSVIEKGQTVTLRCDPISGHDNLYWYRRVMGKEIKFLLHFVKESKQDESGMPNNRFLAERTGGTYSTLKVQPAELEDSGVYFCASSQGGGVLNYGYTFGSGTRLTVV.

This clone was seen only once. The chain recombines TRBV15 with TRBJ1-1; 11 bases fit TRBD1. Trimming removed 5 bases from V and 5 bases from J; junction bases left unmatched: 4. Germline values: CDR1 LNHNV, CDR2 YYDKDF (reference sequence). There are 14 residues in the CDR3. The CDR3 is CATSVDRGRTEAFF. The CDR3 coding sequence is TGTGCCACCAGCGTGGACAGGGGGCGGACTGAAGCTTTCTTT.

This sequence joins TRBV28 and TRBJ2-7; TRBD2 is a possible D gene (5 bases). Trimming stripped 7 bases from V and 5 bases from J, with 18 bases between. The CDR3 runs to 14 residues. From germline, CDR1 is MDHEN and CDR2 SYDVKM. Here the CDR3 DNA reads TGTGCCAGCACCCTCTACCCGGGGATCAACGAGCAGTACTTC. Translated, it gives CASTLYPGINEQYF.

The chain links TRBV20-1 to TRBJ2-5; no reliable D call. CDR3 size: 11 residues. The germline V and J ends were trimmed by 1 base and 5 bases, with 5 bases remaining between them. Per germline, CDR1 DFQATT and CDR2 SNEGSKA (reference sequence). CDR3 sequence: CSARGLETQYF. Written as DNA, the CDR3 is TGCAGTGCTAGAGGTCTTGAGACCCAGTACTTC.

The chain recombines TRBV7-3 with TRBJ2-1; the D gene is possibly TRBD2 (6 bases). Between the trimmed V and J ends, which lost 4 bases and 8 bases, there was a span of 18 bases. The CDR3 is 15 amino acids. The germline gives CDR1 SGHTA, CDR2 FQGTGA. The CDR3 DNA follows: TGTGCCAGCAGCTCTGGTAATAGCGGCCCGGATGAGCAGTTCTTC. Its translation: CASSSGNSGPDEQFF.

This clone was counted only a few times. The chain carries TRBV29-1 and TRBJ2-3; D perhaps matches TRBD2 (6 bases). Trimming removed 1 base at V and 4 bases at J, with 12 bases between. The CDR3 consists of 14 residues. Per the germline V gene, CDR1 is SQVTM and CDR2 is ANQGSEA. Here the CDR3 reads CSVEGLGTSDTQYF. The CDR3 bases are TGCAGCGTTGAAGGGTTGGGGACTTCAGATACGCAGTATTTT.

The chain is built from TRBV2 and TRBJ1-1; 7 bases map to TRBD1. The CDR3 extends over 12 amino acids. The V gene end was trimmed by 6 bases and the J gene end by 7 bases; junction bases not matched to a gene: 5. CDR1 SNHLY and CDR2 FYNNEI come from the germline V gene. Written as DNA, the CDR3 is TGTGCCAGCAGGGGGGACAGTAGTGAAGCTTTCTTT. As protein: CASRGDSSEAFF.

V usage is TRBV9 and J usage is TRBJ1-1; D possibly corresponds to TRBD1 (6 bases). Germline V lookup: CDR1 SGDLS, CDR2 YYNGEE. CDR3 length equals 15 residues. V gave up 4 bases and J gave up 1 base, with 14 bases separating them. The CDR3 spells CASSLRGYGNTEAFF. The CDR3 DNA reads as TGTGCCAGCAGCCTCAGGGGTTACGGGAACACTGAAGCTTTCTTT.

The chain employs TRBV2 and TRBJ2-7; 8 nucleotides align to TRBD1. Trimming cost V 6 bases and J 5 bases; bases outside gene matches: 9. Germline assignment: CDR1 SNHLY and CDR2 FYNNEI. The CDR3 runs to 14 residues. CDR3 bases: TGTGCCAGCAGCCCCGGACAGGGTACAAACGAGCAGTACTTC. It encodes CASSPGQGTNEQYF.

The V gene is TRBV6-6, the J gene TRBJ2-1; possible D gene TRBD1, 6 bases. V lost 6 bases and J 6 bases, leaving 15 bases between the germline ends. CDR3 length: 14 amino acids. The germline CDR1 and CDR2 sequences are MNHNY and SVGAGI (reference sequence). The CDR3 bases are TGTGCCAGCAGATTTGGCCAGGGGATCAATGAGCAGTTCTTC. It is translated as CASRFGQGINEQFF.

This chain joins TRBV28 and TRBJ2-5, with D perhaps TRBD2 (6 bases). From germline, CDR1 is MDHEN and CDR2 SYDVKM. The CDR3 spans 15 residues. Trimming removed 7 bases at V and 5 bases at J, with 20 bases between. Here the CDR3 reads CASTLGDSRGETQYF. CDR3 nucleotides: TGTGCCAGCACCCTCGGGGACTCCCGAGGGGAGACCCAGTACTTC.